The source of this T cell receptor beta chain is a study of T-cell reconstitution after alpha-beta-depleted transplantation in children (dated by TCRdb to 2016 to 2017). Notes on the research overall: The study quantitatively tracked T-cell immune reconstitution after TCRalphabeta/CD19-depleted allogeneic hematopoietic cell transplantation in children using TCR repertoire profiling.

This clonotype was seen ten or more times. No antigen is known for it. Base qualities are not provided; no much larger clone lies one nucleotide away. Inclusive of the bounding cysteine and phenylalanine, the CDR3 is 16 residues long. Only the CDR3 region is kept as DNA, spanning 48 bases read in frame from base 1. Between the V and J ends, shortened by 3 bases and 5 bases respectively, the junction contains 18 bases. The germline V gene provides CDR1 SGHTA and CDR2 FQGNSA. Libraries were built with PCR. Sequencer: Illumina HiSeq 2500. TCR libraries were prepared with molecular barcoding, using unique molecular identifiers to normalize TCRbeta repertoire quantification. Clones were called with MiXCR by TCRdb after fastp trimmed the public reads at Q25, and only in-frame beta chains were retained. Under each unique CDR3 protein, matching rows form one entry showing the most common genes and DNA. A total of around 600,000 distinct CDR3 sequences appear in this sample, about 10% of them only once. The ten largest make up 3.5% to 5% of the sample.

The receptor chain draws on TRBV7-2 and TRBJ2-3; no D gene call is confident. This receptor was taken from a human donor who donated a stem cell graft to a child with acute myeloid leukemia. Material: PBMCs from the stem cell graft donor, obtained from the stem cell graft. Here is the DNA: TGTGCCAGCAGCTTCCGAAGGCAGAGTCGTCAAGATACGCAGTATTTT. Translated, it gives CASSFRRQSRQDTQYF.